The 26 T cell receptor beta chains below were found in one sample sequenced in a study of post-analysis software for immune sequencing data. General observations from the study: Five or six TRBV segments, including TRBV5-6, TRBV5-1 and TRBV20-1, were more frequent in patients than controls.

Included in the TCR beta cDNA libraries were unique molecular identifiers. TCRdb passed the PCR reads through MiXCR, listing each CDR3 protein once. The data hold about 760,000 distinct CDR3 sequences, with just under 30% observed a single time. Their antigen targets remain unknown. Sample: blood. These receptors came from a girl under 18 with multiple sclerosis.

The chain links TRBV5-1 to TRBJ1-1, with TRBD1 as a possible D gene (6 bases). Germline CDR1 and CDR2: SGHRS and YFSETQ. The ends were cut back, 3 bases at V and 10 bases at J, with 22 bases in the middle. This CDR3 spans 15 amino acids. As DNA, the CDR3 is TGCGCCAGCAGCTCCTACAGACAGGACCCAGCCGGAGCTTTCTTT. Encoded protein: CASSSYRQDPAGAFF.

This clonotype has at least ten counts. The V call is TRBV29-1, the J call TRBJ2-7, with a possible D match to TRBD1 (5 bases). Trimming pared 4 bases from V and 5 bases from J, leaving 18 bases between. The CDR3 is made up of 14 amino acids. The germline V gene has CDR1 SQVTM and CDR2 ANQGSEA. CDR3 DNA: TGCAGCGTTGTGCCAGTTCCAGACAGTGACGAGCAGTACTTC. Its protein product is CSVVPVPDSDEQYF.

This chain links TRBV28 with TRBJ2-7; D not certain. Germline-derived CDR1 and CDR2 are MDHEN and SYDVKM. The CDR3 consists of 13 residues. V lost 3 bases and J 4 bases, leaving 10 bases between the germline ends. CDR3 loop: CASSLGSRYEQYF. The CDR3, as DNA: TGTGCCAGCAGTTTGGGGTCGAGGTACGAGCAGTACTTC.

The chain carries TRBV12-3 or TRBV12-4 and TRBJ2-5; 8 positions agree with TRBD1. This CDR3 contains 15 residues. The ends lost 2 bases at V and 5 bases at J; junction bases unmatched: 7. In DNA, the CDR3 is TGTGCCAGCAGTTTATACGGGACAGGCGAGGAGACCCAGTACTTC. Its translation: CASSLYGTGEETQYF.

This clonotype was observed a handful of times. V gene TRBV5-1 combines with J gene TRBJ2-3; D unclear. Looked up from germline, CDR1 is SGHRS and CDR2 is YFSETQ. There are 15 residues in the CDR3. Trimming stripped 0 bases from V and 4 bases from J, with 12 bases between. CDR3 bases: TGCGCCAGCAGCTTGGAGGCTAGACCCTCAGATACGCAGTATTTT. It yields the protein CASSLEARPSDTQYF. Full variable domain (rest looked up from reference TRBV5-1 and TRBJ2-3): KAGVTQTPRYLIKTRGQQVTLSCSPISGHRSVSWYQQTPGQGLQFLFEYFSETQRNKGNFPGRFSGRQFSNSRSEMNVSTLELGDSALYLCASSLEARPSDTQYFGPGTRLTVL.

The rearrangement uses TRBV6-5 and TRBJ1-1; possibly TRBD1 for D (5 bases). From germline, CDR1 is MNHEY and CDR2 SVGAGI. V dropped 0 bases and J dropped 4 bases, with 12 bases sitting between them. The CDR3 is 15 amino acids. CDR3 sequence (DNA): TGTGCCAGCAGTTACTCAACGGGGGTTAGCACTGAAGCTTTCTTT. This sequence encodes CASSYSTGVSTEAFF.

This rearrangement joins TRBV29-1 to TRBJ1-1; D gene uncertain. Germline loops: CDR1 SQVTM, CDR2 ANQGSEA. V was pared by 6 bases and J by 4 bases, with 15 bases between. The CDR3 covers 13 residues. The CDR3 DNA follows: TGCAGCGTCGACCCGGGTAGGCGCACTGAAGCTTTCTTT. It yields the protein CSVDPGRRTEAFF.

This clonotype was seen repeatedly, ten times or more. The chain is built from TRBV20-1 and TRBJ2-3; 8 nucleotides match TRBD2. The length of the CDR3 is 12 residues. The junction had 7 bases not matched to a gene; V was cut back by 7 bases and J by 7 bases. Germline V gene lookup returns CDR1 DFQATT and CDR2 SNEGSKA (reference sequence). The CDR3 spells CSVLRGGNTQYF. The CDR3 DNA is TGCAGTGTCTTACGGGGGGGCAATACGCAGTATTTT.

V is TRBV7-2 and J is TRBJ2-5, with 7 nucleotides matching TRBD1. Germline lookup yields CDR1 SGHTA and CDR2 FQGNSA. This CDR3 region has 15 residues. The V segment lost 0 bases and the J segment 5 bases; nucleotides outside the gene matches: 6. This chain's CDR3 is CASSLAPRGPETQYF. CDR3 in DNA: TGTGCCAGCAGCTTAGCGCCAAGGGGGCCGGAGACCCAGTACTTC.

This clonotype has a handful of counts. The rearrangement links TRBV20-1 to TRBJ2-3; 10 bases match TRBD2. There are 16 residues in the CDR3. The V gene end was trimmed by 6 bases and the J gene end by 1 base; junction bases not matched to a gene: 10. Per germline, CDR1 DFQATT and CDR2 SNEGSKA (reference sequence). CDR3 sequence reads: CSAAPGLAPRTDTQYF. The CDR3 nucleotides are TGCAGTGCGGCACCGGGACTAGCGCCACGCACAGATACGCAGTATTTT.

The chain joins TRBV7-2 to TRBJ1-5; D gene ambiguous. V was trimmed by 1 base and J by 2 bases, leaving 6 bases between them. The CDR3 totals 14 residues. The germline gives CDR1 SGHTA, CDR2 FQGNSA. Here the CDR3 reads CASSLEAGNQPQHF. The CDR3 DNA reads as TGTGCCAGCAGCTTAGAAGCCGGCAATCAGCCCCAGCATTTT.

The chain recombines TRBV6-5 with TRBJ1-6; 9 bases are shared with TRBD1. J lost 11 bases, V lost 5 bases, and 7 bases had no gene match. The germline V gene encodes CDR1 MNHEY and CDR2 SVGAGI. This CDR3 is built from 14 residues. Written as DNA, the CDR3 is TGTGCCAGCAGTCCCGGGACAGGGTTAGCACCCCTCCACTTT. Amino acids: CASSPGTGLAPLHF.

This clonotype was observed at least ten times. This chain connects TRBV4-3 to TRBJ2-7, with D possibly TRBD2 on 7 matching bases. This CDR3 is built from 13 residues. V lost 5 bases, J lost 6 bases, and 14 bases lay in between. CDR1 is LGHNA and CDR2 is YSLEER in the germline V gene. This CDR3 is CASSRGGAGEQYF. CDR3 nucleotides: TGCGCCAGCAGCAGGGGGGGAGCTGGCGAGCAGTACTTC.

Many counts were recorded for this clonotype. This chain connects TRBV10-3 to TRBJ2-7; TRBD2 is a possible D gene (5 bases). Looked up from germline, CDR1 is ENHRY and CDR2 is SYGVKD. The V end was cut by 10 bases, the J end by 2 bases, with 18 bases between. CDR3 length equals 14 residues. The chain's CDR3 is CATERGPTAYEQYF. CDR3 nucleotides: TGTGCCACGGAGAGAGGGCCCACAGCCTACGAGCAGTACTTC.

The chain has TRBV4-2 and TRBJ2-1; TRBD2 matches 12 bases. Germline V gene data show CDR1 as LGHNA and CDR2 as YNFKEQ. The CDR3 loop spans 17 amino acids. The trim removed 0 bases at V and 10 bases at J, leaving 10 bases unmatched. In nucleotides, the CDR3 is TGTGCCAGCAGCCAAGATGTATCTAGCGGGGGGGCTCGCGAGCAGTTCTTC. This encodes CASSQDVSSGGAREQFF.

Notes on this clonotype: Because the CDR3 is missing its conserved closing phenylalanine or tryptophan, this is likely a read error. The V gene is TRBV3-1, the J gene TRBJ2-1; D is tentatively TRBD1 or TRBD2 (5 bases each). V shed 8 bases and J shed 5 bases, with 10 bases lying between them. This CDR3 contains 12 residues. Per the germline V gene, CDR1 is LGHDT and CDR2 is YNNKEL (reference sequence). CDR3 sequence reads: CASEGPHNEQFV. CDR3 DNA: TGTGCCAGCGAGGGACCACACAATGAGCAGTTCGTC.

V is TRBV27 and J is TRBJ2-7; tentatively, D is TRBD1 (6 bases). Trimming shortened V by 4 bases and J by 3 bases, and 13 bases separated the two germline ends. This CDR3 spans 14 amino acids. Germline-derived CDR1 and CDR2 are MNHEY and SMNVEV (reference sequence). This CDR3 reads CASSSSDSIYEQYF. DNA of the CDR3: TGTGCCAGCAGTTCCTCGGACAGCATCTACGAGCAGTACTTC.

This chain connects TRBV7-9 to TRBJ2-7; D is uncertain. There are 13 residues in the CDR3. CDR1 SEHNR and CDR2 FQNEAQ come from the germline V gene (reference sequence). The V end lost 1 base, the J end lost 4 bases, and 8 bases lay between the germline ends. The CDR3 here is CASSLVRFYEQYF. The CDR3 coding sequence is TGTGCCAGCAGCTTAGTGCGGTTTTACGAGCAGTACTTC.

The rearrangement links TRBV7-2 to TRBJ2-1; 11 bases map to TRBD2. J was trimmed by 5 bases and V by 4 bases; bases with no gene match: 4. CDR1 is SGHTA, CDR2 FQGNSA, per germline. There are 15 residues in the CDR3. The CDR3 nucleotides read TGTGCCAGCAGCTCCCCGACTAGCGGGAACAATGAGCAGTTCTTC. This gives the protein CASSSPTSGNNEQFF.

The V and J genes are TRBV11-2 and TRBJ2-1; TRBD2 agrees at 7 bases. The V gene's germline CDR1 is SGHAT and CDR2 FQNNGV. Germline trimming cut 3 bases from V and 4 bases from J; bases unmatched to any gene: 6. The CDR3 extends over 15 amino acids. The CDR3 DNA reads as TGTGCCAGCAGCTTTGTGTGGGAGGGGTACAATGAGCAGTTCTTC. Translating it yields CASSFVWEGYNEQFF.

This clonotype occurred a few times. This chain links TRBV20-1 with TRBJ2-3, with TRBD2 as a possible D gene (6 bases). This CDR3 contains 16 residues. Trimming removed 6 bases at V and 0 bases at J, with 19 bases between. Germline-derived CDR1 and CDR2 are DFQATT and SNEGSKA (reference sequence). CDR3 sequence reads: CSAEGYRSSSTDTQYF. CDR3 coding DNA: TGCAGTGCGGAGGGTTACAGAAGTTCGAGCACAGATACGCAGTATTTT.

The chain combines TRBV7-2 with TRBJ2-1, with a weak D call TRBD2 (5 bases). This CDR3 is built from 16 residues. CDR1 and CDR2 from the germline V gene are SGHTA and FQGNSA. V lost 1 base and J 2 bases, leaving 12 bases between the germline ends. CDR3 in amino acids: CASSLVGELTYNEQFF. The CDR3 DNA is TGTGCCAGCAGCTTAGTTGGGGAGTTGACCTACAATGAGCAGTTCTTC.

This clonotype has a count of ten or more. The V gene is TRBV20-1, the J gene TRBJ2-3; the D is unclear. With 0 bases removed from V and 4 bases from J, the gap between germline ends came to 8 bases. The CDR3 sequence is 13 residues long. Germline V gene lookup returns CDR1 DFQATT and CDR2 SNEGSKA (reference sequence). CDR3 sequence reads: CSARDSASDTQYF. DNA for the CDR3: TGCAGTGCTAGAGATTCCGCCTCAGATACGCAGTATTTT.

This sequence joins TRBV7-8 and TRBJ2-4; 8 bases line up with TRBD2. The junction had 21 bases not matched to a gene; V was cut back by 4 bases and J by 1 base. Germline V gene data show CDR1 as SGHVS and CDR2 as FQNEAQ. The CDR3 extends over 21 amino acids. The CDR3 protein is CASSYGLLGAGVNRAKNIQYF. Here the CDR3 DNA reads TGTGCCAGCAGCTATGGGCTGTTGGGAGCGGGAGTTAATCGGGCCAAAAACATTCAGTACTTC. The variable domain in full, completed from reference TRBV7-8 and TRBJ2-4, reads GAGVSQSPRYKVAKRGQDVALRCDPISGHVSLFWYQQALGQGPEFLTYFQNEAQLDKSGLPSDRFFAERPEGSVSTLKIQRTQQEDSAVYLCASSYGLLGAGVNRAKNIQYFGAGTRLSVL.

V is TRBV5-1 and J is TRBJ2-7; D perhaps matches TRBD1 (6 bases). Near its end, the DNA agrees better with TRBJ2-5, so the J call may be wrong. CDR1 and CDR2 (germline): SGHRS, YFSETQ. The CDR3 contains 15 residues. CDR3 residues: CASSLTDRQWETQYF. CDR3 DNA sequence: TGCGCCAGCAGCTTAACGGACAGACAATGGGAGACCCAGTACTTC.

This clonotype came up once. This sequence may be a read error, since a much larger clone differs from it by one base. The genes are TRBV12-3 or TRBV12-4 and TRBJ2-3; a weak D match, TRBD2 (5 bases). There are 16 residues in the CDR3. The V end was cut by 3 bases, the J end by 5 bases, with 18 bases between. The CDR3 loop is CASSFPWTGEGDTQYF. As DNA, the CDR3 is TGTGCCAGCAGTTTCCCCTGGACGGGCGAGGGAGATACGCAGTATTTT.